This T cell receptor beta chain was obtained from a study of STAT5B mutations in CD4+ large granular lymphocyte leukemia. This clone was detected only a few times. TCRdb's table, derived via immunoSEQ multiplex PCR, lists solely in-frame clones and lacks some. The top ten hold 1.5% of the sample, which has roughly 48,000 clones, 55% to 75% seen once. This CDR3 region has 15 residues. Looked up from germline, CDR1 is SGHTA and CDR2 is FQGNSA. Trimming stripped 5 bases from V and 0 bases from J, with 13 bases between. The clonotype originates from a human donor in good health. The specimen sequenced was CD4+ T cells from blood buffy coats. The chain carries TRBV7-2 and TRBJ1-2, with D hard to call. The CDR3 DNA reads TGTGCCAGCAGCGACCCGGTCTTAACTAACTATGGCTACACCTTC. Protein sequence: CASSDPVLTNYGYTF.